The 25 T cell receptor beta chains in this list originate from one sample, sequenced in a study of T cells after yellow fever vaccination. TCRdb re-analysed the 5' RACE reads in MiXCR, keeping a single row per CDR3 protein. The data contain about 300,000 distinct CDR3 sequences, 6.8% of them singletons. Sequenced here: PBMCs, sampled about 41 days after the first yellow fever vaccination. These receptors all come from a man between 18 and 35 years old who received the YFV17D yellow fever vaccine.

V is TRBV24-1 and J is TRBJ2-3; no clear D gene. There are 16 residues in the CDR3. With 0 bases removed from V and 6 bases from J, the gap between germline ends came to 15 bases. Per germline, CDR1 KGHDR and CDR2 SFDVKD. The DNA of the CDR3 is TGTGCCACCAGTGATTTGGGCCGAGAAGGGCGGGATACGCAGTATTTT. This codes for CATSDLGREGRDTQYF.

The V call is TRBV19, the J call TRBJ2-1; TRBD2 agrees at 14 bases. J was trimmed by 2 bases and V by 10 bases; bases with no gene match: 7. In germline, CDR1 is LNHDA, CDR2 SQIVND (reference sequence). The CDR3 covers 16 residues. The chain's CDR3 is CATRTSGGTPYNEQFF. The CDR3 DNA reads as TGTGCCACGCGGACTAGCGGGGGGACCCCCTACAATGAGCAGTTCTTC.

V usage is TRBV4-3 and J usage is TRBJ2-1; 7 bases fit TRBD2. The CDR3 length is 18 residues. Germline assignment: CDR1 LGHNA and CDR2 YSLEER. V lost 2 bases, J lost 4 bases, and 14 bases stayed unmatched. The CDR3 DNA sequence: TGCGCCAGCAGCCAAAATACTCCAGGGCTAGCGGTGTACAATGAGCAGTTCTTC. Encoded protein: CASSQNTPGLAVYNEQFF.

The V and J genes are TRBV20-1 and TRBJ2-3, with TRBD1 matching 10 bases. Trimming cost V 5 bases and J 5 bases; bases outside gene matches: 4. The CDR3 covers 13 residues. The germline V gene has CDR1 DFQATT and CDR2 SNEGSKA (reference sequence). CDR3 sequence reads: CSADRGREDTQYF. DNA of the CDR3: TGCAGTGCTGACAGGGGGCGTGAAGATACGCAGTATTTT.

CDR3 region: CASAPGTSSGNTIYF. The CDR3 DNA reads TGTGCCAGCGCCCCTGGCACCAGCTCTGGAAACACCATATATTTT. The J gene is TRBJ1-3, the V gene TRBV7-2; D is undetermined. Looked up from germline, CDR1 is SGHTA and CDR2 is FQGNSA. CDR3 length: 15 amino acids. The ends were cut back, 8 bases at V and 0 bases at J, with 14 bases in the middle. Full variable domain (missing parts from reference TRBV7-2 and TRBJ1-3): GAGVSQSPSNKVTEKGKDVELRCDPISGHTALYWYRQSLGQGLEFLIYFQGNSAPDKSGLPSDRFSAERTGGSVSTLTIQRTQQEDSAVYLCASAPGTSSGNTIYFGEGSWLTVV.

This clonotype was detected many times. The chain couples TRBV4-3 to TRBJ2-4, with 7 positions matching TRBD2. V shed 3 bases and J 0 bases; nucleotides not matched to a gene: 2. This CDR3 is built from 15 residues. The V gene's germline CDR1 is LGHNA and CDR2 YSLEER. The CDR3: CASSHASGAKNIQYF. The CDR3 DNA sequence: TGCGCCAGCAGCCACGCTAGCGGAGCCAAAAACATTCAGTACTTC.

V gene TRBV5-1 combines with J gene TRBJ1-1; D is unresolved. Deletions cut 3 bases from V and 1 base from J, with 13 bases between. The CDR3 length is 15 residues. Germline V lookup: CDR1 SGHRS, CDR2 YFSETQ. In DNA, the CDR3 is TGCGCCAGCAGCTGGAGGAATATGGCGAACACTGAAGCTTTCTTT. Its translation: CASSWRNMANTEAFF.

CDR3 in amino acids: CASSFRPNTEAFF. The CDR3 nucleotides are TGTGCCAGCAGTTTTCGGCCGAACACTGAAGCTTTCTTT. The chain carries TRBV12-3 or TRBV12-4 and TRBJ1-1; D ambiguous. CDR3 length: 13 amino acids. The ends were cut back, 3 bases at V and 1 base at J, with 6 bases in the middle.

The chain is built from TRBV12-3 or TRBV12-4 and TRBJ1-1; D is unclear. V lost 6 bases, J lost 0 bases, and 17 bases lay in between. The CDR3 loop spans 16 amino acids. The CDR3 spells CASSPTRTVMNTEAFF. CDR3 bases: TGTGCCAGCAGCCCGACCCGAACAGTAATGAACACTGAAGCTTTCTTT.

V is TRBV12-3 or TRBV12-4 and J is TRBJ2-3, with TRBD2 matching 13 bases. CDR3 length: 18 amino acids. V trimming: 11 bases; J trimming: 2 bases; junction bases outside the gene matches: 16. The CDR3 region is CAFCPGLAGAGYTDTQYF. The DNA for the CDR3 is TGTGCCTTCTGTCCCGGACTAGCGGGGGCCGGGTACACAGATACGCAGTATTTT.

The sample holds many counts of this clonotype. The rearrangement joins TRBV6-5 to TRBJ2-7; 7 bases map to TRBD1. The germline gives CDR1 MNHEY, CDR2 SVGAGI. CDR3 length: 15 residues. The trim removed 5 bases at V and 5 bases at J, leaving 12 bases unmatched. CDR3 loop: CASSPDRELVNEQYV. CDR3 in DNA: TGTGCCAGCAGTCCTGACAGGGAGTTGGTCAACGAGCAGTACGTC.

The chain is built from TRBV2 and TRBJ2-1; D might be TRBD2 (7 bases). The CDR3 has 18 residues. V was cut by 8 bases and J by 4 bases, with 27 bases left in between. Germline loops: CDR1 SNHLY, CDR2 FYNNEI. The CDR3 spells CASCSPPGSRGAYNEQFF. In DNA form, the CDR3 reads TGTGCCAGCTGTTCGCCTCCGGGCTCTCGGGGGGCGTACAATGAGCAGTTCTTC. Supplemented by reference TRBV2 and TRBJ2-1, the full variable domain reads EPEVTQTPSHQVTQMGQEVILRCVPISNHLYFYWYRQILGQKVEFLVSFYNNEISEKSEIFDDQFSVERPDGSNFTLKIRSTKLEDSAMYFCASCSPPGSRGAYNEQFFGPGTRLTVL.

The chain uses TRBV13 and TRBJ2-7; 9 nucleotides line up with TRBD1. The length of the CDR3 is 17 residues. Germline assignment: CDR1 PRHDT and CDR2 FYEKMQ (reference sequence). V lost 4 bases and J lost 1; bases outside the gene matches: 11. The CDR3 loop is CASSSSRNRGLSYEQYF. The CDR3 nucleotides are TGTGCCAGCAGCTCCAGTAGAAACAGGGGGCTGTCCTACGAGCAGTACTTC.

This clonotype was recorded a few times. The chain's CDR3 is CASSKAGLIYEQYF. The DNA of the CDR3 is TGTGCCAGCAGCAAGGCGGGACTCATCTACGAGCAGTACTTC. V usage is TRBV7-2 and J usage is TRBJ2-7; tentatively, D is TRBD2 (6 bases). Between the trimmed V and J ends, which lost 5 bases and 3 bases, there was a span of 14 bases. This CDR3 spans 14 amino acids. CDR1 and CDR2 from the germline V gene are SGHTA and FQGNSA.

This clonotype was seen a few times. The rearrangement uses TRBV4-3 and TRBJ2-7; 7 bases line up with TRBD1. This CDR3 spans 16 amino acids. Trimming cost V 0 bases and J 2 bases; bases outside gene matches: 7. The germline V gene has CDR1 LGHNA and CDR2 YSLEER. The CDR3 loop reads CASSQDPRGLPYEQYF. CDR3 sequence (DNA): TGCGCCAGCAGCCAAGATCCAAGGGGGCTACCCTACGAGCAGTACTTC.

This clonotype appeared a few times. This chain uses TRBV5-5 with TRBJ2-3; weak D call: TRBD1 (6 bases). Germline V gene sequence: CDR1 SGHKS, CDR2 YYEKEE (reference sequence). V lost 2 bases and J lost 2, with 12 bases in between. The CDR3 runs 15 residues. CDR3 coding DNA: TGTGCCAGCAGCTTTCAGGGGACCGACACAGATACGCAGTATTTT. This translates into CASSFQGTDTDTQYF.

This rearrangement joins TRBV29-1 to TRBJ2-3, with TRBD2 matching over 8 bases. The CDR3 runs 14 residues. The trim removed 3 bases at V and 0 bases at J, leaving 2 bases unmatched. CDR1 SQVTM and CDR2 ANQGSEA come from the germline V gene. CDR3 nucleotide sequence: TGCAGCGTTGACGGGGGGGTTAGCACAGATACGCAGTATTTT. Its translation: CSVDGGVSTDTQYF.

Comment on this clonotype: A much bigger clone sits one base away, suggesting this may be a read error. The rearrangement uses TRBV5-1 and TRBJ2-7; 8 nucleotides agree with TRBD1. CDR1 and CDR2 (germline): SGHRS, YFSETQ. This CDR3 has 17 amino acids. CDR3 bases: TGCGCCGGCAGCTTGGCCACCCGAGGGACAGGCTCTAACGAGCAGTACTTC. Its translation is CAGSLATRGTGSNEQYF.

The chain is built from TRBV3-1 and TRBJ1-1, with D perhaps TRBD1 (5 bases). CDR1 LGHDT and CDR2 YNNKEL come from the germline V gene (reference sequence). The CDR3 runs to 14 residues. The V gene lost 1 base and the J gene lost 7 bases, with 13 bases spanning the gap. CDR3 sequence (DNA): TGTGCCAGCAGCCAAGGCGGGGCTATGGGTGAAGCTTTCTTT. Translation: CASSQGGAMGEAFF.

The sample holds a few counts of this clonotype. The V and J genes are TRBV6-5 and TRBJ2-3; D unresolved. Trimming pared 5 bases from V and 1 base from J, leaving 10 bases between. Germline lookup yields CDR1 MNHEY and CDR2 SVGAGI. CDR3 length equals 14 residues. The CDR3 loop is CASSHLGGTDTQYF. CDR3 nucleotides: TGTGCCAGCAGTCATCTCGGCGGCACAGATACGCAGTATTTT.

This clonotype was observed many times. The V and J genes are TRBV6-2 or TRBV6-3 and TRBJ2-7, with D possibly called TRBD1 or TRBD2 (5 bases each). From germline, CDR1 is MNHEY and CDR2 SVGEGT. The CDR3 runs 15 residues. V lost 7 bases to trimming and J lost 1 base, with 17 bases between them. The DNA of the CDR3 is TGTGCCAGCAACCCTGGGGGTTATAGTTCCTACGAGCAGTACGTC. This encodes CASNPGGYSSYEQYV.

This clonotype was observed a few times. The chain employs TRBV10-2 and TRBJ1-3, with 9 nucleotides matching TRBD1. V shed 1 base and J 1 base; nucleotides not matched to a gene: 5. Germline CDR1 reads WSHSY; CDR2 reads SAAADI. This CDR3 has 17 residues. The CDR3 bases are TGCGCCAGCAGTGAGTTACGAGGGACAGGGTCTGGAAACACCATATATTTT. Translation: CASSELRGTGSGNTIYF.

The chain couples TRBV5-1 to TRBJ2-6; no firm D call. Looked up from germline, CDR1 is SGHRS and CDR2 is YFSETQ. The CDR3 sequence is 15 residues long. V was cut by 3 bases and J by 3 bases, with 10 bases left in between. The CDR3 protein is CASSSPPGGANVLTF. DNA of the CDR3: TGCGCCAGCAGCTCCCCCCCGGGTGGGGCCAACGTCCTGACTTTC.

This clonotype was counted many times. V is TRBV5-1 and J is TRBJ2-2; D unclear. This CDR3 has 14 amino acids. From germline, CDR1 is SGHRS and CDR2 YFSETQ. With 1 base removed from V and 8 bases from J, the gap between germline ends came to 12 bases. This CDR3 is CASSLPGPSGELFF. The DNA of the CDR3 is TGCGCCAGCAGCTTGCCGGGTCCTAGTGGGGAGCTGTTTTTT.

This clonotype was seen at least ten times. The CDR3 spells CASKGSSRETQYF. CDR3 sequence (DNA): TGCGCCAGCAAAGGGAGTTCTCGGGAGACCCAGTACTTC. The genes are TRBV5-1 and TRBJ2-5, with D perhaps TRBD2 (5 bases). The CDR3 length is 13 residues. Germline CDR1 and CDR2: SGHRS and YFSETQ. Trimming pared 6 bases from V and 5 bases from J, leaving 14 bases between.